These 2 T cell receptor beta chains were sequenced from one sample in a study of T cells expressing NK-cell markers. TCRdb re-called the 5' RACE reads; every CDR3 protein appears as one record, without DNA. Recorded here are about 440,000 distinct CDR3 sequences; the top ten clones represent 7.3%. Sequencing was carried out using blood T cells: a sorted CD56 or NKG2C T cell subset, CD4+ or CD8+ T cells, or bulk PBMC T cells (not recorded which). Receptor source: a woman between 18 and 69 years old in good health.

This chain uses TRBV20-1 with TRBJ1-1. This CDR3 has 15 amino acids. Germline CDR1 reads DFQATT; CDR2 reads SNEGSKA (reference sequence). CDR3 sequence: CSASVSSGWDTEAFF.

The chain carries TRBV12-5 and TRBJ2-5. The CDR3 consists of 12 residues. The V gene's germline CDR1 is LGHNT and CDR2 FRNRAP. This CDR3 reads CASGMDYEPSYF.